This T cell receptor (beta chain) was identified during a study of regulatory and conventional T cells in RAG deficiency (dated by TCRdb to 2016 to 2017). With respect to the entire study: High-throughput TCR beta sequencing was used to compare the diversity and composition of the Treg, conventional CD4+ and CD8+ T cell repertoires of RAG-deficient patients with those of healthy controls. Findings and caveats that apply to the study as a whole: Shorter CDR3 lengths were found in all patient T-cell subsets, and >80% Treg-Tconv repertoire overlap at nucleotide and amino acid level was observed in Omenn syndrome patients. The CD25-high CD127-low cells sorted from Omenn syndrome patients may be peripherally activated cells rather than true Treg cells. For some subjects, some analyses of T-cell subsets were not performed. RAG-deficient patients showed markedly lower Shannon entropy and higher Simpson indices than control T-cell subpopulations. Unique TCR beta sequences from Treg cells were approximately 100-fold fewer in Omenn syndrome and CID/AS patients than controls, versus approximately 10-fold for other subsets.

The germline V gene (reference sequence) supplies CDR1 MNHEY and CDR2 SMNVEV. Spanning cysteine to phenylalanine, the CDR3 consists of 15 amino acids. Kept here is only the CDR3 DNA, which spans 45 bases and is read in frame from base 1. Trimming at the junction amounts to 0 bases on V and 6 bases on J, and the germline ends lie 12 bases apart. Library construction relied on the immunoSEQ multiplex PCR assay. Rearranged TCR beta chain products were amplified from genomic DNA of sorted T-cell subsets and sequenced. The published analysis was carried out like this. Shannon entropy and Simpson indices were used to measure how diverse the repertoire of productive TCR beta rearrangements was. Clonal expansion was assessed by the summed frequency of the 100 most abundant productive TCR beta clonotypes among total reads. The TRB repertoires were scored with a self-reactivity index built on which amino acids appear at CDR3beta positions 6 and 7. Two-way ANOVA was used for repertoire analyses, while Student t or Mann-Whitney tests were used for flow cytometric analyses. The source is immuneACCESS, and TCRdb retained only in-frame sequences with V and J called. Part of the clones is not carried over; for the studies checked, unresolved V genes explain less than half of this, and the remainder is unexplained. That table furnishes V, J and clone size, whereas the DNA furnished D and trimming. The sample contains approximately 12,000 clones, 93% of them found a single time. The ten largest clones represent approximately 1.1% of the sample.

Conventional CD4+ T cells were purified from blood as CD25-low CD127-high cells before genomic DNA extraction. Eight or nine healthy control donors served as the comparison group for repertoire analyses. A note on this clone: Its target antigen remains unknown. Base qualities are not at hand, and no much larger clone is one base apart.

These data are also associated with another study on regulatory T cells. Looking at the second paper: In the multiplex PCR, 52 forward TRBV primers and 13 reverse TRBJ primers were used, and assay-based and computational corrections were applied for amplification bias. Repertoires from patients had restricted unique TRB V-J pairs and skewed V and J gene usage, with the strongest effect in regulatory T cells. The study compared T-cell receptor beta repertoires of sorted regulatory, conventional CD4+ and CD8+ T cells between CD3G-deficient patients and healthy controls. Ficoll density separation was used to isolate peripheral blood mononuclear cells. Rearranged TRB loci were amplified from genomic DNA by multiplex PCR within the immunoSEQ assay. An Illumina HiSeq platform was used to sequence the TRB amplicons. Custom algorithms error-filtered the raw sequences and aligned the raw sequences to reference gene sequences, after which the immunoSEQ online tools were used for analysis. Productive and nonproductive TRB rearrangement frequencies were evaluated among both unique and total sequences. Prism software was used to run t tests, Mann-Whitney tests or two-way ANOVA for comparisons between groups.

This receptor chain uses TRBV27 and TRBJ2-1; tentative D gene TRBD1, with 6 bases matching. The sample comprised CD4+ effector T cells sorted from blood. The clonotype was recovered from a human donor in good health. DNA sequence: TGTGCCAGCAGTTTATCGTGGGGGCGCGGCAATGAGCAGTTCTTC. It translates to CASSLSWGRGNEQFF.